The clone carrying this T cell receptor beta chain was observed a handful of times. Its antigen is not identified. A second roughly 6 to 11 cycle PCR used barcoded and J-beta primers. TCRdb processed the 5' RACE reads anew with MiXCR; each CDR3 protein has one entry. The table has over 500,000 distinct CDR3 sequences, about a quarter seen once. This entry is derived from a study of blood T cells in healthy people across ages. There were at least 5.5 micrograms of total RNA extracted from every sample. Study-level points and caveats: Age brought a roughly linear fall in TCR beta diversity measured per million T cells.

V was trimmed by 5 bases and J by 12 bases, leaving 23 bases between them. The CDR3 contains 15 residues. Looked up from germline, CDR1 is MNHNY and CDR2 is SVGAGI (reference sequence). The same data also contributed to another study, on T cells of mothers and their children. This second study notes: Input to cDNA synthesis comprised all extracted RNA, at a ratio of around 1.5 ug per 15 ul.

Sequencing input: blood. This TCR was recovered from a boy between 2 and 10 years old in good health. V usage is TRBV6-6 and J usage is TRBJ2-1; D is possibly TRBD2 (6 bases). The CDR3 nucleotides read TGTGCCAGCAGTGGGGGGACTGTAGGGTACAATCGGCAGTTCTTC. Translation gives CASSGGTVGYNRQFF.